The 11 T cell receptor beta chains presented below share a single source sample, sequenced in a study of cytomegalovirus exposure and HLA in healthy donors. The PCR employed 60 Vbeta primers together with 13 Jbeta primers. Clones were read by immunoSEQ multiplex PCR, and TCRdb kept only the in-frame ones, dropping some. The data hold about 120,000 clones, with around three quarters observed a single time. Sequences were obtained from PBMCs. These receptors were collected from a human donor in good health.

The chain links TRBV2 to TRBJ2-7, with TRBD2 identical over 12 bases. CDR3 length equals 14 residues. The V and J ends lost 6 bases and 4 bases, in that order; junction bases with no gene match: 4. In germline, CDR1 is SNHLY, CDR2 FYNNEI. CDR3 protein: CASRLAGGRYEQYF. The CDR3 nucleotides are TGTGCCAGCAGGCTAGCGGGAGGGCGGTACGAGCAGTACTTC.

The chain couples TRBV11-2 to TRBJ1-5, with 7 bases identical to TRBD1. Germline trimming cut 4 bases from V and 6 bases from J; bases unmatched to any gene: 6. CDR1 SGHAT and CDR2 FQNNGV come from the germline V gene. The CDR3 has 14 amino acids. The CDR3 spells CASSSGQVGQPQHF. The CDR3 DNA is TGTGCCAGCAGCTCCGGACAGGTGGGTCAGCCCCAGCATTTT.

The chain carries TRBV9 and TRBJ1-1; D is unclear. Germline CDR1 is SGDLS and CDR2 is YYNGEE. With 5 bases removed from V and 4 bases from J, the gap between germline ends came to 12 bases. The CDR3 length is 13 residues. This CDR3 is CASRRVEGTEAFF. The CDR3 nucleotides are TGTGCCAGCAGAAGGGTGGAGGGCACTGAAGCTTTCTTT.

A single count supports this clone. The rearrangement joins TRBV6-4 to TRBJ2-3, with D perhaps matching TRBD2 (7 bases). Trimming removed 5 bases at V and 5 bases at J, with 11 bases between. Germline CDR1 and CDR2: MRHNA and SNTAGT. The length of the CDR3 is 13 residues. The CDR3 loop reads CASSYREGDTQYF. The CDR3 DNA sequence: TGTGCCAGCAGTTACAGGGAGGGAGATACGCAGTATTTT.

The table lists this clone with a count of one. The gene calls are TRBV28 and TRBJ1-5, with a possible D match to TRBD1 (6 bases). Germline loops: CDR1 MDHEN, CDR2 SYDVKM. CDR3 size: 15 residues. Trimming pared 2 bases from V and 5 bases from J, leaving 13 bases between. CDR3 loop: CASSLLQGIDQPQHF. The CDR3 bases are TGTGCCAGCAGTTTACTTCAGGGGATTGATCAGCCCCAGCATTTT.

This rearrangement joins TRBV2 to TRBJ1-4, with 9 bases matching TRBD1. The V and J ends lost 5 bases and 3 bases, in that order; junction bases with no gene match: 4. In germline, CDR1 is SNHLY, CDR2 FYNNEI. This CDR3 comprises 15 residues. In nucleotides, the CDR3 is TGTGCCAGCAGTCCACAGGGGGCGGCTAATGAAAAACTGTTTTTT. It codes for CASSPQGAANEKLFF.

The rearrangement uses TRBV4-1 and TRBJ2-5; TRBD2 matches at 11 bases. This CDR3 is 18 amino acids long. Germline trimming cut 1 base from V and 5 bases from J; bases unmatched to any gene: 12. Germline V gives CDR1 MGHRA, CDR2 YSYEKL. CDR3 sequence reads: CASSQGGTSGGSAETQYF. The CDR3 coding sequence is TGCGCCAGCAGCCAAGGGGGTACTAGCGGGGGTTCTGCGGAGACCCAGTACTTC.

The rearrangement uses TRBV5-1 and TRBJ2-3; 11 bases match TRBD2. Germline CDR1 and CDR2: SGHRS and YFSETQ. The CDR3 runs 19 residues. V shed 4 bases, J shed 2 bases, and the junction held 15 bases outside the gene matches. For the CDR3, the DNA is TGCGCCAGCAGCGGGAGGAACACTAGCGGGAGTAGACACACAGATACGCAGTATTTT. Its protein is CASSGRNTSGSRHTDTQYF.

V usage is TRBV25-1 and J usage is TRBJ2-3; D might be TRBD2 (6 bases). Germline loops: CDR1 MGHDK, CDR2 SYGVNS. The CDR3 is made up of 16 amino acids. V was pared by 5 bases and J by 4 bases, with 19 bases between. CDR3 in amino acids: CASSKRLARGADTQYF. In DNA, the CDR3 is TGTGCCAGCAGTAAAAGGCTAGCGAGGGGAGCAGATACGCAGTATTTT.

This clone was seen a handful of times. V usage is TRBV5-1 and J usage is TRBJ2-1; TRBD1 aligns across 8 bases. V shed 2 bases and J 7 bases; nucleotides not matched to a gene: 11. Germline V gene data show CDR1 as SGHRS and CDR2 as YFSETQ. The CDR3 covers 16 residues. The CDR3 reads CASSFVLQGGGNEQFF. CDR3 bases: TGCGCCAGCAGCTTCGTCCTACAGGGGGGCGGTAATGAGCAGTTCTTC. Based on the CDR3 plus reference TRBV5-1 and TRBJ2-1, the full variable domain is KAGVTQTPRYLIKTRGQQVTLSCSPISGHRSVSWYQQTPGQGLQFLFEYFSETQRNKGNFPGRFSGRQFSNSRSEMNVSTLELGDSALYLCASSFVLQGGGNEQFFGPGTRLTVL.

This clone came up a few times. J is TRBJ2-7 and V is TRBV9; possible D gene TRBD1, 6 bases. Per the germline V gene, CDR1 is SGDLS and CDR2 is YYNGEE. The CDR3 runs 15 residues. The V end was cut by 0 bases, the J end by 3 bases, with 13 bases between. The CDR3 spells CASSVGAGAFYEQYF. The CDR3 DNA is TGTGCCAGCAGCGTAGGCGCAGGGGCGTTCTACGAGCAGTACTTC.